This is a list of T cell receptor beta chains from one sample in a study of technical replicates of blood from a handful of donors. This table comes from immunoSEQ multiplex PCR, and its TCRdb copy is limited to in-frame clones, with some not included. This sample has more than 70,000 clones, with 96% found just once. The sequencing sample was made of T cells isolated from PBMCs. The receptors originated from a human donor in good health. Each CDR3 is given with its conserved first and last residue. A D gene is named only where the DNA matches it firmly. Clone size is stated in some rows and not others, as once, few, many or a class when expanded.

clone size	V gene	J gene	D gene	CDR3 protein	CDR3 DNA
.	TRBV4-1	TRBJ2-3	.	CASSQGGTHKAQYF	TGCGCCAGCAGCCAAGGCGGAACACATAAGGCGCAGTATTTT
.	TRBV6-6	TRBJ1-1	.	CASTATRGITEAFF	TGTGCCAGCACCGCAACAAGGGGCATAACTGAAGCTTTCTTT
.	TRBV5-1	TRBJ2-7	.	CASKAGAYEQYF	TGCGCCAGTAAGGCAGGGGCCTACGAGCAGTACTTC
.	TRBV6-1	TRBJ2-7	.	CASFIRQNSYEQYF	TGTGCCAGCTTTATAAGACAAAACTCCTACGAGCAGTACTTC
.	TRBV15	TRBJ2-5	.	CATSRSGGETQYF	TGTGCCACCAGCAGGTCAGGGGGGGAGACCCAGTACTTC
.	TRBV28	TRBJ2-7	.	CASSRGTYEQYF	TGTGCCAGCAGTAGAGGGACCTACGAGCAGTACTTC
.	TRBV6-5	TRBJ2-7	.	CASSYLQTYEQYF	TGTGCCAGCAGTTACCTACAGACCTACGAGCAGTACTTC
.	TRBV6-5	TRBJ2-7	.	CASSYAGNGNEQYF	TGTGCCAGCAGTTATGCGGGGAACGGTAACGAGCAGTACTTC
.	TRBV7-2	TRBJ2-7	.	CASSPQTGSSYEQYF	TGTGCCAGCAGCCCGCAGACAGGAAGCTCCTACGAGCAGTACTTC
once	TRBV9	TRBJ2-6	.	CASSVRTTRSGANVLTF	TGTGCCAGCAGCGTTAGGACAACCCGCTCTGGGGCCAACGTCCTGACTTTC
.	TRBV5-1	TRBJ1-2	.	CASSLQEGFTDGYTF	TGCGCCAGCAGCTTGCAGGAGGGGTTTACCGATGGCTACACCTTC
.	TRBV6-5	TRBJ1-1	.	CASRSRGTTEAFF	TGTGCCAGCAGGAGCCGGGGGACCACTGAAGCTTTCTTT
.	TRBV4-1	TRBJ2-2	TRBD2	CASSQDRSGGAPGELFF	TGCGCCAGCAGCCAAGATAGGAGCGGGGGGGCCCCCGGGGAGCTGTTTTTT
.	TRBV2	TRBJ2-3	TRBD2	CASRPGLAGEYTDTQYF	TGTGCCAGCAGACCGGGACTAGCGGGGGAATACACAGATACGCAGTATTTT
.	TRBV7-9	TRBJ2-1	.	CASSSWGLTYNEQFF	TGTGCCAGCAGCTCATGGGGCCTTACATACAATGAGCAGTTCTTC
.	TRBV6-1	TRBJ2-7	.	CASSPAGASYEQYF	TGTGCCAGCTCCCCCGCAGGGGCCTCCTACGAGCAGTACTTC
.	TRBV7-9	TRBJ1-2	TRBD1	CASSPEPGGSYGYTF	TGTGCCAGCAGCCCCGAGCCAGGGGGTTCCTATGGCTACACCTTC
.	TRBV9	TRBJ1-2	.	CASSFGIGTRRSGYGYTF	TGTGCCAGCAGCTTCGGTATAGGAACGAGGCGGTCTGGGTATGGCTACACCTTC
.	TRBV29-1	TRBJ1-1	.	CSVLVNTEAFF	TGCAGCGTTTTAGTGAACACTGAAGCTTTCTTT
.	TRBV7-6	TRBJ1-4	.	CASSLSAQGSNEKLFF	TGTGCCAGCAGCTTAAGTGCGCAGGGCAGTAATGAAAAACTGTTTTTT
.	TRBV6-5	TRBJ2-7	TRBD2	CASCPSGAYEQYF	TGTGCCAGTTGTCCTAGCGGAGCGTACGAGCAGTACTTC
once	TRBV25-1	TRBJ2-3	TRBD2	CASSDVSSGRVNTQYF	TGTGCCAGCAGTGATGTTTCTAGCGGTCGAGTAAATACGCAGTATTTT
once	TRBV5-1	TRBJ2-4	.	CASSLWGVGPKNIQYF	TGCGCCAGCAGCCTCTGGGGGGTCGGGCCCAAAAACATTCAGTACTTC
.	TRBV5-5	TRBJ2-3	.	CASSLWSDTQYF	TGTGCCAGCAGCCTATGGTCAGATACGCAGTATTTT
.	TRBV30	TRBJ2-3	TRBD1	CAWTQTGATDTQYF	TGTGCCTGGACACAGACAGGGGCTACAGATACGCAGTATTTT
.	TRBV27	TRBJ2-7	TRBD2	CASSYLAGLSPYEQYF	TGTGCCAGCAGTTATCTAGCGGGTCTTTCTCCCTACGAGCAGTACTTC
.	TRBV29-1	TRBJ2-1	TRBD2	CSVGGLAGIGEQFF	TGCAGCGTTGGGGGACTAGCGGGAATAGGGGAGCAGTTCTTC
few	TRBV5-5	TRBJ1-5	.	CASSLERQVSQPQHF	TGTGCCAGCAGCTTGGAGAGACAAGTCTCACAGCCCCAGCATTTT
.	TRBV15	TRBJ1-1	.	CATSRDERLEITEAFF	TGTGCCACCAGCAGAGACGAGCGTCTTGAAATCACTGAAGCTTTCTTT
.	TRBV7-9	TRBJ2-3	TRBD2	CASRLAGGPGADTQYF	TGTGCCTCCCGACTAGCGGGGGGGCCAGGGGCAGATACGCAGTATTTT
.	TRBV25-1	TRBJ1-5	TRBD1	CASSAGQGSNQPQHF	TGTGCCAGCAGTGCCGGACAGGGCAGCAATCAGCCCCAGCATTTT
.	TRBV19	TRBJ2-7	TRBD1	CASMVTGGREQYF	TGTGCCAGTATGGTGACAGGGGGCCGGGAGCAGTACTTC
.	TRBV5-6	TRBJ2-7	.	CASSGTDSYEQYF	TGTGCCAGCAGCGGGACTGACTCCTACGAGCAGTACTTC
.	TRBV7-9	TRBJ2-7	.	CASSPLWGDSYEQYF	TGTGCCAGCAGCCCCCTATGGGGGGACTCCTACGAGCAGTACTTC
.	TRBV5-1	TRBJ2-3	.	CASSVGNRYDTQYF	TGCGCCAGCAGCGTGGGTAACCGGTACGATACGCAGTATTTT
.	TRBV6-1	TRBJ2-1	.	CASFGGPYNEQFF	TGTGCCAGCTTTGGGGGCCCCTACAATGAGCAGTTCTTC
.	TRBV6-5	TRBJ1-5	TRBD1	CASRSGQTNQPQHF	TGTGCCAGCAGATCGGGACAGACCAATCAGCCCCAGCATTTT
few	TRBV11-3	TRBJ2-2	TRBD1	CASSPDRGRYSGELFF	TGTGCCAGCAGCCCAGACAGGGGTCGATATTCCGGGGAGCTGTTTTTT
.	TRBV6-1	TRBJ1-4	.	CASREYRFDDEKLFF	TGTGCCAGCAGAGAATACAGGTTTGATGATGAAAAACTGTTTTTT
.	TRBV5-6	TRBJ2-7	.	CASSRYGTSHHYSYEQYF	TGTGCCAGCAGCCGCTACGGGACATCTCATCATTACTCCTACGAGCAGTACTTC
.	TRBV9	TRBJ1-2	.	CASSPWDLTTYGYTF	TGTGCCAGCAGCCCTTGGGACTTAACTACCTATGGCTACACCTTC
.	TRBV4-1	TRBJ1-5	TRBD1	CASSQGQGAKPQHF	TGCGCCAGCAGCCAAGGACAGGGGGCAAAGCCCCAGCATTTT
.	TRBV6-5	TRBJ2-2	.	CASSYQGGGELFF	TGTGCCAGCAGCTACCAAGGGGGCGGGGAGCTGTTTTTT
.	TRBV5-1	TRBJ2-5	.	CASTRQIQETQYF	TGCGCCAGCACGCGGCAGATCCAAGAGACCCAGTACTTC
once	TRBV29-1	TRBJ2-1	TRBD2	CSVERGSGRIYNEQFF	TGCAGCGTTGAAAGGGGCAGCGGGAGAATCTACAATGAGCAGTTCTTC
.	TRBV29-1	TRBJ2-2	TRBD1	CSVERWGQGGTGELFF	TGCAGCGTTGAGAGGTGGGGACAGGGGGGCACCGGGGAGCTGTTTTTT
.	TRBV7-2	TRBJ1-5	.	CASSDRTTRGNQPQHF	TGTGCCAGCAGCGATCGGACCACCAGGGGCAATCAGCCCCAGCATTTT
.	TRBV4-1	TRBJ1-3	TRBD1	CASSQVAGTGDSGNTIYF	TGCGCCAGCAGCCAAGTTGCGGGGACAGGGGACTCTGGAAACACCATATATTTT
.	TRBV27	TRBJ2-7	.	CASSSLAGQFSYEQYF	TGTGCCAGCAGTTCCCTCGCGGGCCAATTCTCCTACGAGCAGTACTTC
.	TRBV6-6	TRBJ2-3	.	CASKLTGSPDTQYF	TGTGCCAGCAAACTCACAGGGAGTCCAGATACGCAGTATTTT
few	TRBV28	TRBJ1-4	.	CASGWNYKLFF	TGTGCCAGCGGGTGGAACTACAAACTGTTTTTT
.	TRBV11-3	TRBJ2-5	TRBD1	CASSEGQTYQETQYF	TGTGCCAGCAGCGAGGGACAGACGTACCAAGAGACCCAGTACTTC